This entry lists 6 T cell receptor beta chains sequenced from one sample in a study of shared clonotypes between healthy human individuals. Assay used: immunoSEQ multiplex PCR; TCRdb lists only in-frame clones, some missing. In the table there are around 510,000 clones, roughly 95% of which are singletons. Sequenced material: naive CD4+ T cells sorted from blood. Specified subset: CD45RA+ positively selected. These receptors all come from a woman in her twenties or thirties in good health.

The rearrangement uses TRBV7-9 and TRBJ2-1; no firm D call. CDR3 length: 14 residues. Germline V gene lookup returns CDR1 SEHNR and CDR2 FQNEAQ (reference sequence). V was pared by 2 bases and J by 8 bases, with 13 bases between. In DNA, the CDR3 is TGTGCCAGCAGCTTATGGACCGCCATAGATGAGCAGTTCTTC. This codes for CASSLWTAIDEQFF.

As DNA, the CDR3 is TGTGCCAGCAGCTATCCGACGGGGAATGCCCCTGAAGCTTTCTTT. It is translated as CASSYPTGNAPEAFF. The rearrangement joins TRBV11-2 to TRBJ1-1; no clear D. V was trimmed by 4 bases and J by 6 bases, leaving 18 bases between them. Germline V gene lookup returns CDR1 SGHAT and CDR2 FQNNGV. CDR3 length equals 15 residues.

The chain uses TRBV30 and TRBJ2-3, with a possible D match to TRBD2 (5 bases). This CDR3 region has 13 residues. Trimming left V 3 bases short and J 6 bases short, with 13 bases between. CDR1 and CDR2 from the germline V gene are GTSNPN and SVGIG (reference sequence). CDR3 amino acids: CAWRRSWEDTQYF. The CDR3 bases are TGTGCCTGGAGACGTTCCTGGGAGGATACGCAGTATTTT.

In nucleotides, the CDR3 is TGTGCCAGCAGTTCCGAGGGCAATGAGCAGTTCTTC. Translated: CASSSEGNEQFF. The chain links TRBV27 to TRBJ2-1; D is perhaps TRBD2 (5 bases). Per germline, CDR1 MNHEY and CDR2 SMNVEV (reference sequence). This CDR3 region has 12 residues. V lost 4 bases and J 6 bases, leaving 7 bases between the germline ends.

The genes are TRBV18 and TRBJ2-5; no reliable D call. The CDR3 runs to 16 residues. The V gene's germline CDR1 is KGHSH and CDR2 LQKENI. V gave up 2 bases and J gave up 0 bases, with 13 bases separating them. The CDR3 is CASSPFTPDNQETQYF. The CDR3 DNA sequence: TGTGCCAGCTCACCATTCACTCCAGATAACCAAGAGACCCAGTACTTC.

Only one count was recorded for this clone. V usage is TRBV5-6 and J usage is TRBJ2-7; either TRBD1 or TRBD2 may supply D (5 bases each). Per the germline V gene, CDR1 is SGHDT and CDR2 is YYEEEE. V was trimmed by 5 bases and J by 5 bases, leaving 20 bases between them. This CDR3 has 15 residues. CDR3 nucleotide sequence: TGTGCCAGCAGTTTCTCCGGGGCCCCGAGGAACGAGCAGTACTTC. Translation: CASSFSGAPRNEQYF.